This T cell receptor (beta chain) came from a study of T cells after posttransplantation cyclophosphamide. Sequencing used immunoSEQ multiplex PCR; TCRdb keeps in-frame clones, though not all of them. The sample has around 6,100 clones; 95% to 98% are singletons. This sequence originates from a man aged 35 to 55 in good health, CMV-negative, and a related stem cell transplant donor. The sample was memory CD4+ T cells sorted from PBMCs.

Here the CDR3 DNA reads TGTGCCGGCATAACGGGGGGAGGGGAGCAGTACTTC. Translating gives CAGITGGGEQYF. The J gene is TRBJ2-7, the V gene TRBV28; 7 positions match TRBD2. Germline trimming cut 11 bases from V and 7 bases from J; bases unmatched to any gene: 11. Germline V CDR1 and CDR2: MDHEN, SYDVKM. The CDR3 has 12 residues. Filled out from reference TRBV28 and TRBJ2-7, the complete variable domain reads DVKVTQSSRYLVKRTGEKVFLECVQDMDHENMFWYRQDPGLGLRLIYFSYDVKMKEKGDIPEGYSVSREKKERFSLILESASTNQTSMYLCAGITGGGEQYFGPGTRLTVT.